Reported below is one T cell receptor beta chain. Its antigen is still unknown. The libraries of TRB cDNA were constructed through 5' RACE using UMI labels. TCRdb reprocessed the 5' RACE reads, with one entry per CDR3 protein and no DNA. The clone table shows 95,000 to 100,000 distinct CDR3 sequences, with the ten largest holding roughly 0.99%. The sorting of each CD8+ T cell subset was done in triplicate, at 250,000 to 300,000 cells each. These data belong to a study of CXCR3-negative and CXCR3-positive naive CD8 T cells. Study-level findings and limits: Researchers report that CXCR3-positive naive cells carry more hydrophobic TRB CDR3s than CXCR3-negative naive cells. TRBV-TRBJ usage was similar across naive CXCR3 subsets but distinct in memory cells. CXCR3 expression dropped partially after cryopreservation, and most assays relied on fresh PBMCs.

This TCR came from a human donor in good health. Some clones in this sample may be carry-over from other donors' samples. The sequenced sample was naive CXCR3+ CD8+ T cells from blood. Subset defined: CD45RO-CCR7+CD27+CD95- naive CD8+ T cells expressing CXCR3 (TNR3+).

Here the CDR3 reads CASSEGQGADEQFF. The gene calls are TRBV6-4 and TRBJ2-1; TCRdb gives TRBD1 as the D gene, but with no DNA this cannot be confirmed. CDR1 and CDR2 (germline): MRHNA, SNTAGT. The CDR3 has 14 residues.